This TCR beta chain appears in the sequencing data of a study of blood T cell repertoires in COVID-19. Study-wide background: The samples span acute and convalescent COVID-19 from the United States, Italy and Spain.

Clones were read by immunoSEQ multiplex PCR, and TCRdb kept only the in-frame ones, dropping some. The table has approximately 480,000 clones, 89% seen once; the top ten hold around 0.95%. Enrollment of patients from Seattle took place during active infection, with longitudinal follow-up. The trim removed 4 bases at V and 8 bases at J, leaving 6 bases unmatched. CDR1 and CDR2 from the germline V gene are SGHDT and YYEEEE. The CDR3 loop spans 13 amino acids. The clonotype comes from a man aged 18 to 30 with COVID-19, enrolled during active disease. Sequencing was done on a sample of peripheral blood. V gene TRBV5-6 combines with J gene TRBJ1-2, with 9 bases identical to TRBD1. The CDR3 nucleotides read TGTGCCAGCAGCCAACGGACAGGGGACGGCTACACCTTC. Residues: CASSQRTGDGYTF.